This TCR beta chain originates from a study of control samples from healthy donors and cancer patients. Some clones are missing from TCRdb's copy, which holds only in-frame ones; the method was immunoSEQ multiplex PCR. The table shows about 160,000 clones, with just under 95% occurring only once. This TCR was recovered from a woman aged 55-75 years in good health. The source material was blood.

The CDR3 spells CAATPRGGITEAFF. DNA for the CDR3: TGCGCCGCAACCCCAAGAGGGGGTATCACTGAAGCTTTCTTT. The chain uses TRBV10-2 and TRBJ1-1, with D perhaps matching TRBD1 (6 bases). With 11 bases removed from V and 4 bases from J, the gap between germline ends came to 20 bases. The CDR3 spans 14 residues. Germline-derived CDR1 and CDR2 are WSHSY and SAAADI.